This is a list of T cell receptor beta chains from one sample in a study of cytotoxic CD8 clonotypes in ibrutinib-treated CLL. The data were produced by immunoSEQ multiplex PCR, yet TCRdb's version contains in-frame clones alone and is incomplete. The sample shows around 97,000 clones, 70% to 80% of them seen only once. The sample in question was PBMCs, obtained after 12 months of ibrutinib treatment. All receptors derive from a human donor with chronic lymphocytic leukemia. Each CDR3 is given with its conserved first and last residue. D genes are given only for firm matches. The size field is filled for only some rows; it gives once, few, many or a size class.

TRBJ2-5 | TRBV5-1 | TRBD2 | . | CASSLALRGSQETQYF | TGCGCCAGCAGCTTGGCCTTGCGGGGGAGCCAAGAGACCCAGTACTTC
TRBJ1-6 | TRBV6-1 | . | . | CASSEGFGGWGSPLHF | TGTGCCAGCAGTGAGGGCTTCGGGGGTTGGGGATCACCCCTCCACTTT
TRBJ1-2 | TRBV27 | . | . | CASSRFPDSGYTF | TGTGCCAGCAGTCGTTTTCCAGACTCTGGCTACACCTTC
TRBJ2-7 | TRBV2 | TRBD2 | . | CASKAGDLRSSYEQYF | TGTGCCAGCAAGGCGGGGGACCTCAGGAGCTCCTACGAGCAGTACTTC
TRBJ2-1 | TRBV6-1 | . | . | CASGGLYNEQFF | TGTGCCAGCGGGGGACTTTACAATGAGCAGTTCTTC
TRBJ2-1 | TRBV27 | . | . | CASSSQVGEQFF | TGTGCCAGCAGTTCACAGGTCGGCGAGCAGTTCTTC
TRBJ2-3 | TRBV19 | TRBD2 | . | CASSIGPGTSGGDTQYF | TGTGCCAGTAGTATAGGCCCTGGGACTAGCGGGGGAGATACGCAGTATTTT
TRBJ2-1 | TRBV11-3 | . | . | CASSLGSGMYNEQFF | TGTGCCAGCAGCTTAGGTAGCGGCATGTACAATGAGCAGTTCTTC
TRBJ1-2 | TRBV28 | . | . | CASSRTFYGYTF | TGTGCCAGCAGCCGGACTTTCTATGGCTACACCTTC
TRBJ2-3 | TRBV9 | . | . | CASSVSPGGGVGDTQYF | TGTGCCAGCAGCGTTTCCCCGGGGGGCGGGGTAGGAGATACGCAGTATTTT
TRBJ1-5 | TRBV2 | TRBD1 | . | CASTGTGGIQPQHF | TGTGCCAGCACCGGGACAGGGGGCATTCAGCCCCAGCATTTT
TRBJ2-5 | TRBV28 | . | few | CATRGEVETQYF | TGTGCCACGAGGGGGGAGGTGGAGACCCAGTACTTC
TRBJ1-1 | TRBV5-1 | . | . | CASTATTGNTEAFF | TGCGCCAGCACCGCAACAACAGGGAACACTGAAGCTTTCTTT
TRBJ1-6 | TRBV5-8 | . | once | CASSSEGGSYNSPLHF | TGTGCCAGCAGCTCCGAGGGGGGGTCCTATAATTCACCCCTCCACTTT
TRBJ1-2 | TRBV9 | . | . | CASSSSPSGDYGYTF | TGTGCCAGCAGCTCGTCTCCCTCGGGCGACTATGGCTACACCTTC
TRBJ1-1 | TRBV5-1 | . | . | CASSLAQGPNTEAFF | TGCGCCAGCAGCTTGGCCCAAGGCCCGAACACTGAAGCTTTCTTT
TRBJ1-1 | TRBV5-5 | . | . | CASSITPNTEAFF | TGTGCCAGCAGTATAACACCAAACACTGAAGCTTTCTTT
TRBJ2-2 | TRBV7-6 | TRBD1 | . | CASSLGQGRNTGELFF | TGTGCCAGCAGCTTAGGACAGGGAAGGAACACCGGGGAGCTGTTTTTT
TRBJ2-2 | TRBV30 | . | . | CAWSFEWGGGELFF | TGTGCCTGGAGCTTCGAGTGGGGAGGCGGGGAGCTGTTTTTT
TRBJ2-3 | TRBV7-8 | . | . | CASSELFQDTQYF | TGTGCCAGCAGCGAGCTATTCCAGGATACGCAGTATTTT
TRBJ2-1 | TRBV29-1 | . | few | CSVVGEPGASYNEQFF | TGCAGCGTTGTCGGGGAACCTGGAGCCTCCTACAATGAGCAGTTCTTC
TRBJ2-3 | TRBV6-1 | . | . | CASRDTTDTQYF | TGTGCCAGCAGGGATACCACAGATACGCAGTATTTT
TRBJ2-7 | TRBV28 | . | . | CASRTQALSSYEQYF | TGTGCCAGCAGGACACAGGCTTTGAGCTCCTACGAGCAGTACTTC
TRBJ2-5 | TRBV4-1 | . | . | CASSQEGVRETQYF | TGCGCCAGCAGCCAAGAGGGGGTAAGGGAGACCCAGTACTTC
TRBJ2-2 | TRBV10-2 | TRBD1 | . | CASSGTGNTGELFF | TGCGCCAGCAGCGGGACAGGGAACACCGGGGAGCTGTTTTTT
TRBJ2-1 | TRBV10-3 | TRBD1 | . | CAITERQGSSYNEQFF | TGTGCCATCACCGAGAGACAGGGGAGCTCCTACAATGAGCAGTTCTTC
TRBJ2-7 | TRBV2 | TRBD1 | . | CASSPRGLGSYEQYF | TGTGCCAGCAGCCCCAGGGGGCTGGGCTCCTACGAGCAGTACTTC
TRBJ1-1 | TRBV27 | . | many | CASRLDRLNTEAFF | TGTGCCAGCCGACTCGACAGACTGAACACTGAAGCTTTCTTT
TRBJ2-3 | TRBV27 | . | . | CASSLNARGADTQYF | TGTGCCAGCAGTTTAAATGCCAGGGGCGCAGATACGCAGTATTTT
TRBJ2-7 | TRBV10-3 | . | . | CATRQVALGNYEQYF | TGTGCCACCCGCCAGGTGGCCCTGGGGAACTACGAGCAGTACTTC
TRBJ2-2 | TRBV25-1 | . | . | CASRSEWAANTGELFF | TGTGCCAGCAGAAGCGAGTGGGCCGCGAACACCGGGGAGCTGTTTTTT
TRBJ1-1 | TRBV27 | . | many | CASRASSTEAFF | TGTGCCAGCAGGGCGAGTAGCACTGAAGCTTTCTTT
TRBJ2-2 | TRBV7-9 | . | few | CASSFTGELFF | TGTGCCAGCAGCTTCACCGGGGAGCTGTTTTTT
TRBJ2-1 | TRBV7-6 | . | . | CASSLADNEQFF | TGTGCCAGCAGCTTAGCGGACAATGAGCAGTTCTTC
TRBJ1-1 | TRBV28 | TRBD1 | . | CASSQQGTEAFF | TGTGCCAGCAGTCAACAGGGGACTGAAGCTTTCTTT
TRBJ2-3 | TRBV4-1 | . | . | CASSQPVTSSTTDTQYF | TGCGCCAGCAGCCAACCCGTGACTAGTTCCACCACAGATACGCAGTATTTT
TRBJ1-1 | TRBV5-5 | . | . | CASNPGGYTEAFF | TGTGCCAGCAACCCCGGGGGATACACTGAAGCTTTCTTT
TRBJ2-7 | TRBV6-1 | . | . | CASSEDTRYEQYF | TGTGCCAGCAGTGAGGACACCCGCTACGAGCAGTACTTC
TRBJ2-7 | TRBV15 | TRBD1 | few | CATSPGQGSTYEQYF | TGTGCCACCAGCCCCGGACAGGGATCTACCTACGAGCAGTACTTC
TRBJ1-1 | TRBV5-1 | TRBD1 | . | CASSFDRGYEAFF | TGCGCCAGCAGCTTTGACAGGGGCTATGAAGCTTTCTTT